This TCR beta chain was observed in a study of graft-versus-host responses after intestinal transplantation. Background on the study: Among the recipients, transplants were multivisceral, liver-intestinal, or isolated intestinal. Recipients were all induced with anti-thymocyte globulin, then given tacrolimus and steroids for approximately 3 years.

Study conclusions and caveats: Detection of GvH clones occurred in recipient marrow, and some had their first appearance in ileum or blood. Early HvG declines after transplant were associated with peak circulating GvH clone levels.

Libraries were prepared by immunoSEQ multiplex PCR; TCRdb keeps only in-frame clonotypes and omits some of them. The data show tens of thousands of clones, 93% seen once. Germline-derived CDR1 and CDR2 are MNHEY and SVGAGI. This CDR3 comprises 16 residues. V shed 2 bases and J shed 3 bases, with 16 bases lying between them. A word on this clone: Its antigen is undetermined.

The origin of this receptor is a human donor who was the organ donor for an intestinal transplant. Here the sequenced sample was unstimulated CD8+ T cells sorted from spleen or lymph node cells, taken before transplant. The chain recombines TRBV6-5 with TRBJ1-1; no clear D gene. The DNA of the CDR3 is TGTGCCAGCAGTTACACCTCCAACATCCGGGACACTGAAGCTTTCTTT. Translated, it gives CASSYTSNIRDTEAFF.